This TCR beta chain was profiled in a study of blood T cell repertoires in COVID-19. Study-level background: The United States, Italy and Spain supplied acute and convalescent COVID-19 samples. In each case, the material was cDNA or gDNA derived from T cells, B-cell-depleted T cells, or PBMCs.

Sequencing was performed with immunoSEQ multiplex PCR; in TCRdb, only in-frame clones are kept and a portion is missing. The sample has 320,000 or so clones; around 84% are singletons. Germline CDR1 GTSNPN, CDR2 SVGIG (reference sequence). Trimming removed 2 bases at V and 1 base at J, with 15 bases between. This CDR3 contains 16 residues. Sequenced material: PBMCs or T cells enriched from blood (not recorded which). This receptor was taken from a woman in her twenties or thirties who had been exposed to COVID-19. The chain recombines TRBV30 with TRBJ1-5; the D gene is possibly TRBD1 (6 bases). CDR3 bases: TGTGCCTGGAGTCCCAGGGGTAGCCGGAGCAATCAGCCCCAGCATTTT. Translating it yields CAWSPRGSRSNQPQHF.